Listed below are T cell receptor beta chains from one sample, sequenced in a study of vaccination and CD4 T cells after COVID-19. No cognate antigen is known for these TCRs. A single record per CDR3 protein comes from TCRdb applying MiXCR to the PCR reads. The sample lists approximately 13,000 distinct CDR3 sequences, 45% to 55% occurring once. Sequencing was performed on CD4+ T cells from blood, cultured in vitro. These receptors were collected from a human donor who had recovered from COVID-19. Each CDR3 is given with its conserved first and last residue. A D gene is named only where the DNA matches it firmly. Size is omitted from some rows. Given values are once, few, many or a class for expanded clones.

j_gene: TRBJ2-7
abundance: NA
v_gene: TRBV18
d_gene: NA
CDR3nt: TGTGCCAGCTCACCATCTACGTACGAGCAGTACTTC
CDR3aa: CASSPSTYEQYF

j_gene: TRBJ2-1
abundance: NA
v_gene: TRBV23-1
d_gene: TRBD2
CDR3nt: TGCGCCAGCAGTCAATCAGGTGGGACTACTAATGAGCAGTTCTTC
CDR3aa: CASSQSGGTTNEQFF

j_gene: TRBJ1-5
abundance: few
v_gene: TRBV20-1
d_gene: NA
CDR3nt: TGCAGTGCTAGAGATCGACTCAATCAGCCCCAGCATTTT
CDR3aa: CSARDRLNQPQHF

j_gene: TRBJ1-5
abundance: NA
v_gene: TRBV20-1
d_gene: NA
CDR3nt: TGCAGTGCTAGTCGCCGATATAGCAATCAGCCCCAGCATTTT
CDR3aa: CSASRRYSNQPQHF

j_gene: TRBJ2-5
abundance: NA
v_gene: TRBV7-9
d_gene: NA
CDR3nt: TGTGCCAGCAGCTTACTAGGGACCCAGTACTTC
CDR3aa: CASSLLGTQYF

j_gene: TRBJ2-7
abundance: NA
v_gene: TRBV15
d_gene: TRBD1
CDR3nt: TGTGCCACCAGTCTCGGAACAGGGGGAACCTACGAGCAGTACTTC
CDR3aa: CATSLGTGGTYEQYF

j_gene: TRBJ2-7
abundance: once
v_gene: TRBV6-1
d_gene: TRBD1
CDR3nt: TGTGCCAGCAGATGGACAGGGGCCGCCTACGAGCAGTACTTC
CDR3aa: CASRWTGAAYEQYF

j_gene: TRBJ2-3
abundance: NA
v_gene: TRBV2
d_gene: NA
CDR3nt: TGTGCCAGCGGGCGCGGGACTAGCACAGATACGCAGTATTTT
CDR3aa: CASGRGTSTDTQYF

j_gene: TRBJ1-2
abundance: NA
v_gene: TRBV20-1
d_gene: NA
CDR3nt: TGCAGTGCCCTGTGGGGCGCCTATGGCTACACCTTC
CDR3aa: CSALWGAYGYTF

j_gene: TRBJ1-5
abundance: NA
v_gene: TRBV6-1
d_gene: NA
CDR3nt: TGTGCCAGCAGCCTTCAGGGCAATCAGCCCCAGCATTTT
CDR3aa: CASSLQGNQPQHF

j_gene: TRBJ2-1
abundance: NA
v_gene: TRBV6-2/TRBV6-3
d_gene: TRBD2
CDR3nt: TGTGCCAGCAGTAGCGGGAGCTCCTACAATGAGCAGTTCTTC
CDR3aa: CASSSGSSYNEQFF

j_gene: TRBJ1-1
abundance: NA
v_gene: TRBV7-8
d_gene: NA
CDR3nt: TGTGCCAGCAGCTCGGGTGGGACTGAAGCTTTCTTT
CDR3aa: CASSSGGTEAFF

j_gene: TRBJ1-2
abundance: NA
v_gene: TRBV3-1
d_gene: NA
CDR3nt: TGTGCCAGCAGCCAAGTGGGGTATGGCTACACCTTC
CDR3aa: CASSQVGYGYTF

j_gene: TRBJ1-4
abundance: medium-sized
v_gene: TRBV7-9
d_gene: NA
CDR3nt: TGTGCCAGCAGCTTAGACGCGAATAATGAAAAACTGTTTTTT
CDR3aa: CASSLDANNEKLFF

j_gene: TRBJ2-7
abundance: NA
v_gene: TRBV6-5
d_gene: TRBD1
CDR3nt: TGTGCCAGCAGTTTACCCGCAGGGGGTGTACCCTACGAGCAGTACTTC
CDR3aa: CASSLPAGGVPYEQYF

j_gene: TRBJ2-3
abundance: few
v_gene: TRBV7-2
d_gene: NA
CDR3nt: TGTGCCAGCAGCTTAGAAGCAGCGCGAAACACAGATACGCAGTATTTT
CDR3aa: CASSLEAARNTDTQYF

j_gene: TRBJ2-7
abundance: NA
v_gene: TRBV5-1
d_gene: NA
CDR3nt: TGCGCCAGCAGCTTGGACAGCGGAAGCTCCTACGAGCAGTACTTC
CDR3aa: CASSLDSGSSYEQYF

j_gene: TRBJ2-1
abundance: NA
v_gene: TRBV6-1
d_gene: TRBD2
CDR3nt: TGTGCCAGCAGGAAAACTAGCGGGAGTACCTACAATGAGCAGTTCTTC
CDR3aa: CASRKTSGSTYNEQFF

j_gene: TRBJ1-3
abundance: few
v_gene: TRBV7-2
d_gene: NA
CDR3nt: TGTGCCAGCAGACCACACGACAGGAATAACGAAGGAAACACCATATATTTT
CDR3aa: CASRPHDRNNEGNTIYF

j_gene: TRBJ2-5
abundance: NA
v_gene: TRBV29-1
d_gene: NA
CDR3nt: TGCAGCGTTGAACAGATCAGGGAGACCCAGTACTTC
CDR3aa: CSVEQIRETQYF

j_gene: TRBJ1-1
abundance: NA
v_gene: TRBV19
d_gene: TRBD1
CDR3nt: TGTGCCAGTACGTACAGGGGAATGGACACTGAAGCTTTCTTT
CDR3aa: CASTYRGMDTEAFF

j_gene: TRBJ2-5
abundance: NA
v_gene: TRBV10-3
d_gene: NA
CDR3nt: TGTGCCATCAGTGAGGGGGAAAGGACCGCCGCGGTCCAGTACTTC
CDR3aa: CAISEGERTAAVQYF

j_gene: TRBJ1-5
abundance: NA
v_gene: TRBV9
d_gene: NA
CDR3nt: TGTGCCAGCAGCGGAGGGGGACACACAAATCAGCCCCAGCATTTT
CDR3aa: CASSGGGHTNQPQHF